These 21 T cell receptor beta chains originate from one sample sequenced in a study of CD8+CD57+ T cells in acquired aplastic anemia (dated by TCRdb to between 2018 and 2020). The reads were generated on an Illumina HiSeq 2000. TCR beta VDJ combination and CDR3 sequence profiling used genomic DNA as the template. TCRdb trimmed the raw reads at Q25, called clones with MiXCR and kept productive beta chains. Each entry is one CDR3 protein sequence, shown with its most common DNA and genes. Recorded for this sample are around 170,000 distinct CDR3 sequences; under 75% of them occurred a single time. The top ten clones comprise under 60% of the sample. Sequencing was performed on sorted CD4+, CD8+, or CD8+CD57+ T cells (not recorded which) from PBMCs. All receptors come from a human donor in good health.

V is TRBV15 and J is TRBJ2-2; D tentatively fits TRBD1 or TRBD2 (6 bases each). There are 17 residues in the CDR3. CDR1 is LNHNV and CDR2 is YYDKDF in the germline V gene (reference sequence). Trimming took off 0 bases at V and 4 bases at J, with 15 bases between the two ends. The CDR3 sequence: CATSRDRGTLSTGELFF. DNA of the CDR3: TGTGCCACCAGCAGAGATCGGGGGACACTCTCCACCGGGGAGCTGTTTTTT. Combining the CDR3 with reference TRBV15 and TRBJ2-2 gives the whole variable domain DAMVIQNPRYQVTQFGKPVTLSCSQTLNHNVMYWYQQKSSQAPKLLFHYYDKDFNNEADTPDNFQSRRPNTSFCFLDIRSPGLGDTAMYLCATSRDRGTLSTGELFFGEGSRLTVL.

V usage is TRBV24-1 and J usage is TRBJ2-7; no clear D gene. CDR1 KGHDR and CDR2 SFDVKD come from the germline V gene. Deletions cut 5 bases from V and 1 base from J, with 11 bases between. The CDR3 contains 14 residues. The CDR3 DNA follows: TGTGCCACCAGTGGGTCCTACGGATCCTACGAGCAGTACTTC. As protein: CATSGSYGSYEQYF.

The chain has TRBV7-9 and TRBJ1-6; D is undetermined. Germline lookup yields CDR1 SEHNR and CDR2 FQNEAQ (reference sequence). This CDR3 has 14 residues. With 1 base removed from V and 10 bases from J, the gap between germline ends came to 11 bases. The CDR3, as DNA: TGTGCCAGCAGCTTAGGGGGAGTAGCCTCACCCCTCCACTTT. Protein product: CASSLGGVASPLHF.

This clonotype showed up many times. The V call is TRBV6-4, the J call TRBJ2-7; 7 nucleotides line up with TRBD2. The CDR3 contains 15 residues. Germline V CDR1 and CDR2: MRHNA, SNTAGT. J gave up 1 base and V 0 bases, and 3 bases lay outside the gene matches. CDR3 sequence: CASSDSGGSSYEQYF. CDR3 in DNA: TGTGCCAGCAGTGACTCGGGCGGGAGTTCCTACGAGCAGTACTTC.

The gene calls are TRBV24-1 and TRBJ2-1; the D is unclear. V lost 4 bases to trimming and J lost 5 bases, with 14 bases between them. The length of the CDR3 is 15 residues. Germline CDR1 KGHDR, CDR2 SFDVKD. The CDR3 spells CATSEPTDGDNEQFF. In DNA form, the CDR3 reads TGTGCCACCAGTGAACCGACGGACGGAGACAATGAGCAGTTCTTC.

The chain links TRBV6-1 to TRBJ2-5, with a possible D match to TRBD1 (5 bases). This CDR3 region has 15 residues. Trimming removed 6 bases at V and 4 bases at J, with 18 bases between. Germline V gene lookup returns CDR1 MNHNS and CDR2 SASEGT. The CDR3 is CASRTPAGQGETQYF. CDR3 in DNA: TGTGCCAGCAGGACCCCGGCAGGGCAAGGAGAGACCCAGTACTTC.

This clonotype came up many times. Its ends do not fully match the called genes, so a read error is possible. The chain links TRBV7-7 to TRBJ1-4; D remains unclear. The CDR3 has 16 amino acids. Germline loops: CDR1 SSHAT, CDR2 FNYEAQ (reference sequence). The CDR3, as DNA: TGTGCTAGCAGCTTAGAGCCATATAGGCTCAATGAAAAACTGTTTTTT. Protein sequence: CASSLEPYRLNEKLFF.

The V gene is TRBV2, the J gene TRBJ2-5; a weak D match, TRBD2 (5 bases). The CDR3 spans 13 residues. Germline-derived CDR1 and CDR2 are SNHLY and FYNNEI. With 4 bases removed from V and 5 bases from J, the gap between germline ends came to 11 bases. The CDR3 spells CASSARARETQYF. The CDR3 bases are TGTGCCAGCAGTGCGAGGGCTAGGGAGACCCAGTACTTC.

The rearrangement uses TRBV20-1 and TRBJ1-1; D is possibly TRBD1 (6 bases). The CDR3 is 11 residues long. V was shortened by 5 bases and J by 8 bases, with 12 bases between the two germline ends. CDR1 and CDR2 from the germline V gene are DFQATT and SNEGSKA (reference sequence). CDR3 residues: CSADGQYEAFF. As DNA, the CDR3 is TGCAGTGCTGATGGACAGTACGAAGCTTTCTTT.

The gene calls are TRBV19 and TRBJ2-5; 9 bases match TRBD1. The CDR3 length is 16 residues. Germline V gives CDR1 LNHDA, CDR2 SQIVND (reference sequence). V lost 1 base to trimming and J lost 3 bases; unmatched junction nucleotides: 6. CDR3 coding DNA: TGTGCCAGTAGTATAGGGTTGGGACAGGGAGAAGAGACCCAGTACTTC. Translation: CASSIGLGQGEETQYF.

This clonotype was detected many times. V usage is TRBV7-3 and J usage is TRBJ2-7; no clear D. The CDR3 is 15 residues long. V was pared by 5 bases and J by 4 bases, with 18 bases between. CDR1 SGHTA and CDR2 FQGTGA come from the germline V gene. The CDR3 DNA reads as TGTGCCAGCAGCCTCTTTTCGGGTCTTGGGTACGAGCAGTACTTC. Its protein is CASSLFSGLGYEQYF. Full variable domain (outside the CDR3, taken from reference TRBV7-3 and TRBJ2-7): GAGVSQTPSNKVTEKGKYVELRCDPISGHTALYWYRQSLGQGPEFLIYFQGTGAADDSGLPNDRFFAVRPEGSVSTLKIQRTERGDSAVYLCASSLFSGLGYEQYFGPGTRLTVT.

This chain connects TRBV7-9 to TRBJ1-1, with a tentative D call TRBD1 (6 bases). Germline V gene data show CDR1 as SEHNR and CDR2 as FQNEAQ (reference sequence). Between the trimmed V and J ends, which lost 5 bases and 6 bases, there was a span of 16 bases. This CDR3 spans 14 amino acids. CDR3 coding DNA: TGTGCCAGCAGCCCCGGGACACACAACGCTGAAGCTTTCTTT. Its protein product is CASSPGTHNAEAFF.

In nucleotides, the CDR3 is TGTGCCATCAGTGAGCGGGACACAGCTTACGAGCAGTACTTC. Its protein product is CAISERDTAYEQYF. The chain is built from TRBV10-3 and TRBJ2-7; possible D gene TRBD1, 6 bases. The CDR3 consists of 14 residues. Per the germline V gene, CDR1 is ENHRY and CDR2 is SYGVKD. Deletions cut 2 bases from V and 4 bases from J, with 12 bases between.

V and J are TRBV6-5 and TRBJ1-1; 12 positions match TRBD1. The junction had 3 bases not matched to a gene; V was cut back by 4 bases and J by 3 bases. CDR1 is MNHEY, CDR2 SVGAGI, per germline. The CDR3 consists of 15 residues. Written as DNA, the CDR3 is TGTGCCAGCAGTTCGGGACAGGGGGCTCACACTGAAGCTTTCTTT. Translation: CASSSGQGAHTEAFF.

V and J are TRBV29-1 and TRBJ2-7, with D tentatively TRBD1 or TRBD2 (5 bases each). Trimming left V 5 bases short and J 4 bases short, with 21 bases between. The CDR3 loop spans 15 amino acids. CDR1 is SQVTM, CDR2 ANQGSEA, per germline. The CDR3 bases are TGCAGCGTTAGGGGAGTTATAAGAGGAGGTTACGAGCAGTACTTC. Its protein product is CSVRGVIRGGYEQYF.

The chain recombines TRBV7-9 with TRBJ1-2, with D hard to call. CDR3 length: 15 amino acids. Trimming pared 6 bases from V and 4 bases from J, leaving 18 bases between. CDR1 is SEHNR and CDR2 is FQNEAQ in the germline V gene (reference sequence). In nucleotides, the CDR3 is TGTGCCAGCAGACCCACCGGGCTTCGATTCTATGGCTACACCTTC. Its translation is CASRPTGLRFYGYTF. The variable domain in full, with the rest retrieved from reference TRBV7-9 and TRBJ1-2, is DTGVSQNPRHKITKRGQNVTFRCDPISEHNRLYWYRQTLGQGPEFLTYFQNEAQLEKSRLLSDRFSAERPKGSFSTLEIQRTEQGDSAMYLCASRPTGLRFYGYTFGSGTRLTVV.

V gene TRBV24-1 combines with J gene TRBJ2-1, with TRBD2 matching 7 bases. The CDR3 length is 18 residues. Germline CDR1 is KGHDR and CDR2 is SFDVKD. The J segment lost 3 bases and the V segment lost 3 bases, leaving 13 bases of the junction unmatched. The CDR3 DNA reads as TGTGCCACCAGTGATCCCTCCCCCAGCGGGAAAAACTACAATGAGCAGTTCTTC. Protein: CATSDPSPSGKNYNEQFF.

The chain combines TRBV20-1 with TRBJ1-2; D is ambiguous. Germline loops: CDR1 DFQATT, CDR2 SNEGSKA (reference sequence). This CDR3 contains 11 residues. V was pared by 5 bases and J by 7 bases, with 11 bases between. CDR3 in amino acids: CSAPAIGGYTF. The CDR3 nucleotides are TGCAGTGCTCCGGCCATTGGTGGCTACACCTTC.

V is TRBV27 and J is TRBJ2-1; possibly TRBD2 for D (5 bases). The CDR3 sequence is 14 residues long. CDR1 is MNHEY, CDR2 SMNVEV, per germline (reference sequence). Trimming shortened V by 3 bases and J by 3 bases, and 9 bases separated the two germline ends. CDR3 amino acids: CASSFFEGYNEQFF. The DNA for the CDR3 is TGTGCCAGCAGTTTCTTCGAGGGCTACAATGAGCAGTTCTTC.

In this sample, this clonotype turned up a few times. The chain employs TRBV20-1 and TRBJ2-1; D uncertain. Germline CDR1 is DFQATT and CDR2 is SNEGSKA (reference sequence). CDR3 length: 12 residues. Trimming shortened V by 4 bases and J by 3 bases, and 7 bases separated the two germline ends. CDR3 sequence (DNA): TGCAGTGCTATCCAGATCTACAATGAGCAGTTCTTC. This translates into CSAIQIYNEQFF.

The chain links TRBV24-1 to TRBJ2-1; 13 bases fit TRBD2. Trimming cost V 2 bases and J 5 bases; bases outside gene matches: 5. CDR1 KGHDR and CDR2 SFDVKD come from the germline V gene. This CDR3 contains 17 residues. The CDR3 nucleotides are TGTGCCACCAGTGATTCACTAGCGGGGGGGCCCCACAATGAGCAGTTCTTC. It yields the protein CATSDSLAGGPHNEQFF.